A single sample gave rise to the 11 T cell receptor beta chains below, sequenced in a study of cytotoxic CD8 clonotypes in ibrutinib-treated CLL listed by TCRdb under 2021. In the paper's terms, the time point label means: about a year on ibrutinib. Library preparation used the immunoSEQ multiplex PCR assay. Drawn from immuneACCESS, this table holds only the in-frame rearrangements with V and J called that TCRdb kept. Clones are partly lost; checked studies trace under half to an unresolved V gene and leave the rest unexplained. This sample gives some 70,000 clones in total; about two thirds of them show up just once. In total, the top ten clones hold 5.7% of the sample. The sequences come from PBMCs, collected after 12 months of ibrutinib treatment. All receptors derive from a human donor with chronic lymphocytic leukemia.

V usage is TRBV4-2 and J usage is TRBJ1-6, with D unresolved. Deletions cut 0 bases from V and 7 bases from J, with 10 bases between. CDR3 size: 15 residues. Looked up from germline, CDR1 is LGHNA and CDR2 is YNFKEQ. CDR3 nucleotide sequence: TGTGCCAGCAGCCAAGATTGGACGGGGAATTCACCCCTCCACTTT. It codes for CASSQDWTGNSPLHF.

The chain uses TRBV18 and TRBJ2-7, with 8 bases lining up with TRBD1. CDR1 KGHSH and CDR2 LQKENI come from the germline V gene. The V and J ends lost 3 bases and 5 bases, in that order; junction bases with no gene match: 6. The CDR3 loop spans 14 amino acids. The DNA for the CDR3 is TGTGCCAGCTCACCGTCGGCAGGGGGCGACGAGCAGTACTTC. This sequence encodes CASSPSAGGDEQYF.

This chain connects TRBV5-4 to TRBJ1-2; D is uncertain. This CDR3 is built from 12 residues. CDR1 and CDR2 (germline): SGHNT, YYREEE (reference sequence). V was clipped by 0 bases and J by 4 bases, with 4 bases between them. The CDR3 region has the DNA TGTGCCAGCAGCTTGGATGGCTATGGCTACACCTTC. The encoded protein is CASSLDGYGYTF.

This chain links TRBV12-5 with TRBJ1-6; D is unclear. This CDR3 comprises 13 residues. V shed 3 bases and J shed 11 bases, with 11 bases lying between them. Germline V gene data show CDR1 as LGHNT and CDR2 as FRNRAP. The CDR3 reads CASGFSLGTPLHF. For the CDR3, the DNA is TGTGCTAGTGGTTTCTCCCTCGGGACACCCCTCCACTTT. Looking up the rest from reference TRBV12-5 and TRBJ1-6 gives the full variable domain: DARVTQTPRHKVTEMGQEVTMRCQPILGHNTVFWYRQTMMQGLELLAYFRNRAPLDDSGMPKDRFSAEMPDATLATLKIQPSEPRDSAVYFCASGFSLGTPLHFGNGTRLTVT.

The J gene is TRBJ2-2, the V gene TRBV5-1, with D possibly being TRBD1 (6 bases). The germline CDR1 and CDR2 sequences are SGHRS and YFSETQ. Trimming took off 3 bases at V and 4 bases at J, with 13 bases between the two ends. The CDR3 covers 15 residues. In DNA form, the CDR3 reads TGCGCCAGCAGCTCCGCCGGGACACTCACCGGGGAGCTGTTTTTT. The encoded protein is CASSSAGTLTGELFF.

This rearrangement joins TRBV2 to TRBJ1-1; D unresolved. The CDR3 totals 13 residues. The germline gives CDR1 SNHLY, CDR2 FYNNEI. Trimming removed 2 bases at V and 10 bases at J, with 14 bases between. The CDR3 DNA reads TGTGCCAGCAGTGAAAGGCCCTTCTATTTAGCTTTCTTT. Encoded protein: CASSERPFYLAFF.

This clone was seen only once. The chain joins TRBV5-1 to TRBJ1-4, with 10 bases aligning to TRBD1. This CDR3 is built from 17 residues. J lost 6 bases, V lost 7 bases, and 15 bases had no gene match. In germline, CDR1 is SGHRS, CDR2 YFSETQ. CDR3 loop: CASASGTGVSSYEKLFF. In DNA, the CDR3 is TGCGCCAGCGCCTCCGGGACAGGGGTCTCTTCTTATGAAAAACTGTTTTTT.

This clone has more than one count but fewer than ten. The rearrangement uses TRBV4-3 and TRBJ2-7; the D is unclear. CDR3 length: 13 amino acids. The V gene's germline CDR1 is LGHNA and CDR2 YSLEER. V was pared by 4 bases and J by 2 bases, with 9 bases between. CDR3: CASSPALTYEQYF. CDR3 coding DNA: TGCGCCAGCAGCCCAGCCTTGACCTACGAGCAGTACTTC.

This clone was detected a few times. The genes are TRBV14 and TRBJ2-4; D unresolved. Trimming removed 0 bases at V and 1 base at J, with 10 bases between. The CDR3 length is 16 residues. Per germline, CDR1 SGHDN and CDR2 FVKESK. This CDR3 is CASSQEPKGAKNIQYF. In DNA form, the CDR3 reads TGTGCCAGCAGCCAAGAGCCCAAGGGTGCCAAAAACATTCAGTACTTC.

The chain has TRBV28 and TRBJ1-4; 10 bases align to TRBD1. CDR3 length: 20 amino acids. CDR1 and CDR2 from the germline V gene are MDHEN and SYDVKM. The V and J ends lost 5 bases and 8 bases, in that order; junction bases with no gene match: 23. The CDR3 sequence: CASSDRDRGKLTKGREKLFF. CDR3 sequence (DNA): TGTGCCAGCAGTGACCGGGACAGGGGAAAGCTTACTAAGGGTCGCGAAAAACTGTTTTTT. The full variable domain, completed using reference TRBV28 and TRBJ1-4, is DVKVTQSSRYLVKRTGEKVFLECVQDMDHENMFWYRQDPGLGLRLIYFSYDVKMKEKGDIPEGYSVSREKKERFSLILESASTNQTSMYLCASSDRDRGKLTKGREKLFFGSGTQLSVL.

The rearrangement joins TRBV30 to TRBJ2-1; TRBD1 aligns across 10 bases. The V gene end was trimmed by 3 bases and the J gene end by 6 bases; junction bases not matched to a gene: 5. Germline CDR1 and CDR2: GTSNPN and SVGIG (reference sequence). The CDR3 is made up of 14 amino acids. The CDR3 is CAWRDRGAFNEQFF. The DNA for the CDR3 is TGTGCCTGGAGGGACAGGGGGGCCTTCAATGAGCAGTTCTTC.